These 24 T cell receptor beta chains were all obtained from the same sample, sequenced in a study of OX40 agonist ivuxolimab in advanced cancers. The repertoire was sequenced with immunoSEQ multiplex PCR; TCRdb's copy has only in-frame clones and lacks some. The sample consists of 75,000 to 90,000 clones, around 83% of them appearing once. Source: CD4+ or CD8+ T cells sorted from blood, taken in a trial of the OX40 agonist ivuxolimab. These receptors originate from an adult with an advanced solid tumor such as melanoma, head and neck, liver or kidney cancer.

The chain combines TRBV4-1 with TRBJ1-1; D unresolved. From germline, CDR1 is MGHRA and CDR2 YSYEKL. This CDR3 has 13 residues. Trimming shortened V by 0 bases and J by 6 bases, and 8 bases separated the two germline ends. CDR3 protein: CASSQDWGSEAFF. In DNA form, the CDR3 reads TGCGCCAGCAGCCAAGATTGGGGTTCTGAAGCTTTCTTT.

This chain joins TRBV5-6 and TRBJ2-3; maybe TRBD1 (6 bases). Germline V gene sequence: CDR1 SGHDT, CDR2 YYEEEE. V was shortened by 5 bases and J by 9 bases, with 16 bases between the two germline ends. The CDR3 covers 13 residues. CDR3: CASSFPGQLTQYF. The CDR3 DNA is TGTGCCAGCAGTTTTCCGGGACAATTAACGCAGTATTTT.

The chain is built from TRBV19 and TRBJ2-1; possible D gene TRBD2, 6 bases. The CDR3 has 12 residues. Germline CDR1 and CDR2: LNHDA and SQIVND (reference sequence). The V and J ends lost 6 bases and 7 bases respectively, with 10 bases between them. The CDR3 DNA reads TGTGCCAGTAGGGACTATGGGAATGAGCAGTTCTTC. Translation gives CASRDYGNEQFF.

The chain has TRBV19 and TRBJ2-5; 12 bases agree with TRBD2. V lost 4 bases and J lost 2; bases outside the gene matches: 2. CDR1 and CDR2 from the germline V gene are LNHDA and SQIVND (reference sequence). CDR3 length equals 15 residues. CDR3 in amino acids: CASSRTSGVQETQYF. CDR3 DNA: TGTGCCAGTAGTAGGACTAGCGGGGTGCAAGAGACCCAGTACTTC.

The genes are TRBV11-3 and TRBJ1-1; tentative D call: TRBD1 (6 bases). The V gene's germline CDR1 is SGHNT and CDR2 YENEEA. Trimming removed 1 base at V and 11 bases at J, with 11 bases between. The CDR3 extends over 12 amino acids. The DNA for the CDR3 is TGTGCCAGCAGCTTAGGTAACAGGGCGGCTTTCTTT. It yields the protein CASSLGNRAAFF.

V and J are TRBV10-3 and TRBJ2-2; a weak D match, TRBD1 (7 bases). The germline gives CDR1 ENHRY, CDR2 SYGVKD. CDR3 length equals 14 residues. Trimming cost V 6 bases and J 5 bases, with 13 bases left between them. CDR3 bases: TGTGCCATCAGGGCAGGGGGGTCAACCGGGGAGCTGTTTTTT. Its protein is CAIRAGGSTGELFF.

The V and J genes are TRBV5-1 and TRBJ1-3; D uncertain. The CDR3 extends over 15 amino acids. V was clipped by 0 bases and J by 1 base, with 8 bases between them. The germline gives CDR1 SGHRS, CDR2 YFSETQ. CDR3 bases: TGCGCCAGCAGCTTGGTTCCTCAGTCTGGAAACACCATATATTTT. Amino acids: CASSLVPQSGNTIYF.

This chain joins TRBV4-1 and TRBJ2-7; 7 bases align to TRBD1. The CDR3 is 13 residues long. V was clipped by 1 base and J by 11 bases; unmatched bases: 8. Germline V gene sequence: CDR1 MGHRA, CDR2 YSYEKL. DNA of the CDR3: TGCGCCAGCAGCCAAGGCCGAAGGGACAGAGAGTACTTC. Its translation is CASSQGRRDREYF.

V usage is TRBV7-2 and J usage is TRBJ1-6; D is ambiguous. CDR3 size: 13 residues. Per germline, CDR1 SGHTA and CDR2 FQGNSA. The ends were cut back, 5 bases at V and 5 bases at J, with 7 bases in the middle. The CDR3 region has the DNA TGTGCCAGCAGCGGACGGAATAATTCACCCCTCCACTTT. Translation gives CASSGRNNSPLHF.

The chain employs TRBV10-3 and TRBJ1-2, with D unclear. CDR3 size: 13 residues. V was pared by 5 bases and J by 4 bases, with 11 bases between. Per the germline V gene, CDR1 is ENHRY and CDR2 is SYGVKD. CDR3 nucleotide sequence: TGTGCCATCAGTAGAGACGGCCTCTATGGCTACACCTTC. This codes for CAISRDGLYGYTF.

The CDR3, as DNA: TGTGCCATCAGTGAGTCGGTGACAGGCTTCTACGAGCAGTACTTC. It specifies CAISESVTGFYEQYF. The rearrangement uses TRBV10-3 and TRBJ2-7, with D possibly TRBD1 on 6 matching bases. Trimming took 0 bases from V and 3 from J, leaving 12 bases between them. The CDR3 runs to 15 residues. CDR1 and CDR2 from the germline V gene are ENHRY and SYGVKD.

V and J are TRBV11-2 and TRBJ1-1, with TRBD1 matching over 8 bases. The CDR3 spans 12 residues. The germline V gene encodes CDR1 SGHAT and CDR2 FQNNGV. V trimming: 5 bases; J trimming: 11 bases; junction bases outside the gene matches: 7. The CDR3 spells CASSHRTGRAFF. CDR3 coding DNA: TGTGCCAGCAGCCACCGGACAGGGAGGGCTTTCTTT. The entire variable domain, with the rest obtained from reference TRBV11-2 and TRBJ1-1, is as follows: EAGVAQSPRYKIIEKRQSVAFWCNPISGHATLYWYQQILGQGPKLLIQFQNNGVVDDSQLPKDRFSAERLKGVDSTLKIQPAKLEDSAVYLCASSHRTGRAFFGQGTRLTVV.

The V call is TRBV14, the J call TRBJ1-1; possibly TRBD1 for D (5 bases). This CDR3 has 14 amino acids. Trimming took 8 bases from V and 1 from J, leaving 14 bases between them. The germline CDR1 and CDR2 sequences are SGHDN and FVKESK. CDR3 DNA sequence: TGTGCCAGCCGCCCACAAAGGGGGAACACTGAAGCTTTCTTT. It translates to CASRPQRGNTEAFF. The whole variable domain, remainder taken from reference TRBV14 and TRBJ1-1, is EAGVTQFPSHSVIEKGQTVTLRCDPISGHDNLYWYRRVMGKEIKFLLHFVKESKQDESGMPNNRFLAERTGGTYSTLKVQPAELEDSGVYFCASRPQRGNTEAFFGQGTRLTVV.

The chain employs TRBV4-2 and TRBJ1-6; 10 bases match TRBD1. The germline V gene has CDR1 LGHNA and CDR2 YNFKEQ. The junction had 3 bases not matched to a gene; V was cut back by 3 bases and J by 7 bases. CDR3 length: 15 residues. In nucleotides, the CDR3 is TGTGCCAGCAGCCACGAGGACAGGGGGAATTCACCCCTCCACTTT. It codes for CASSHEDRGNSPLHF.

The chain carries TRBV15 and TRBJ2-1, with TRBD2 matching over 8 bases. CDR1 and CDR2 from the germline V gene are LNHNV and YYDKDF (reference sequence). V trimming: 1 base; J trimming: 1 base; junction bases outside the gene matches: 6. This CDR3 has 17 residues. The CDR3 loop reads CATSRVRGGTSYNEQFF. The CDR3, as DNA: TGTGCCACCAGCAGAGTTCGGGGGGGCACTTCCTACAATGAGCAGTTCTTC.

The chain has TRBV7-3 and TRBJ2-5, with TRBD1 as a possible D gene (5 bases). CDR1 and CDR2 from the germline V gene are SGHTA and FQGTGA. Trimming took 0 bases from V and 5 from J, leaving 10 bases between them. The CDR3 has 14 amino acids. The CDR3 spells CASSLTAGRETQYF. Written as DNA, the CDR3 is TGTGCCAGCAGCTTAACGGCAGGGCGGGAGACCCAGTACTTC.

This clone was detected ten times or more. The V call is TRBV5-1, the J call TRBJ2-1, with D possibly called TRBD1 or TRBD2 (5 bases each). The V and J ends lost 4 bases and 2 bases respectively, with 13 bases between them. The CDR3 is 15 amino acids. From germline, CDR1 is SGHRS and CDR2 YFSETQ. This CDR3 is CASSLDGDPYNEQFF. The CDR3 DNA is TGCGCCAGCAGCCTCGATGGGGACCCCTACAATGAGCAGTTCTTC.

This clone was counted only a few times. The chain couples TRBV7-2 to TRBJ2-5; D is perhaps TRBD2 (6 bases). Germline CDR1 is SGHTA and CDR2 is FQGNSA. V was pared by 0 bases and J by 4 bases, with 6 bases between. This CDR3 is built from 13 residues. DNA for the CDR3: TGTGCCAGCAGCTTAGCGCGGGGAGAGACCCAGTACTTC. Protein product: CASSLARGETQYF.

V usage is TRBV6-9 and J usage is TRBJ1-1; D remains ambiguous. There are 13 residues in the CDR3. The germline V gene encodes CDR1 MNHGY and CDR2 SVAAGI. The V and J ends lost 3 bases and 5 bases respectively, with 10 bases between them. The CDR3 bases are TGTGCCAGCAGTTACGAGGATGGGACTGAAGCTTTCTTT. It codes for CASSYEDGTEAFF.

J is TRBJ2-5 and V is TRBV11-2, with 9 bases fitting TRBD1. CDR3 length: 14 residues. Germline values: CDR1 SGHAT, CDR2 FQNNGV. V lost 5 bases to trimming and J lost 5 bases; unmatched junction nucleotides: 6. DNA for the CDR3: TGTGCCAGCAGCCCACAGGGGGCCTTGGAGACCCAGTACTTC. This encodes CASSPQGALETQYF.

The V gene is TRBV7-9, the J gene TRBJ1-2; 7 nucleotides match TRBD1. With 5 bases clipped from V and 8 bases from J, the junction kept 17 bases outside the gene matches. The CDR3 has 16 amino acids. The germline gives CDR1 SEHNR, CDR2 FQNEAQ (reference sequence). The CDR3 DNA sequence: TGTGCCAGCAGCCCCGGGGACAGTTTTAGTTCATGGGGCTACACCTTC. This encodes CASSPGDSFSSWGYTF.

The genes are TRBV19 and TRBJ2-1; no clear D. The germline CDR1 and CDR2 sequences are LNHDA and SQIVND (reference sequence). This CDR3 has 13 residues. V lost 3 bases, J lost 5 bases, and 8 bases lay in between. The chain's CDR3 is CASSMFGDNEQFF. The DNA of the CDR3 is TGTGCCAGTAGTATGTTTGGGGACAATGAGCAGTTCTTC.

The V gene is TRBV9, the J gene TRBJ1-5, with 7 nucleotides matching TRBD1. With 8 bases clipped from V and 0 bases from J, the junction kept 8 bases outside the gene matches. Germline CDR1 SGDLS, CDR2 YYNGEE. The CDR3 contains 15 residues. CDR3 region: CASGTDSYSNQPQHF. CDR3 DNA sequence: TGTGCCAGTGGGACAGACTCTTATAGCAATCAGCCCCAGCATTTT.

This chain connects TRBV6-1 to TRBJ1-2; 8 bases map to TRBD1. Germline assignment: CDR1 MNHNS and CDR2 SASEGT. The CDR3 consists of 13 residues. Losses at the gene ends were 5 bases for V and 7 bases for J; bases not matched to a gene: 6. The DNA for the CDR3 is TGTGCCAGCAGTATCGGACAGGGTGGTGGCTACACCTTC. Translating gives CASSIGQGGGYTF.